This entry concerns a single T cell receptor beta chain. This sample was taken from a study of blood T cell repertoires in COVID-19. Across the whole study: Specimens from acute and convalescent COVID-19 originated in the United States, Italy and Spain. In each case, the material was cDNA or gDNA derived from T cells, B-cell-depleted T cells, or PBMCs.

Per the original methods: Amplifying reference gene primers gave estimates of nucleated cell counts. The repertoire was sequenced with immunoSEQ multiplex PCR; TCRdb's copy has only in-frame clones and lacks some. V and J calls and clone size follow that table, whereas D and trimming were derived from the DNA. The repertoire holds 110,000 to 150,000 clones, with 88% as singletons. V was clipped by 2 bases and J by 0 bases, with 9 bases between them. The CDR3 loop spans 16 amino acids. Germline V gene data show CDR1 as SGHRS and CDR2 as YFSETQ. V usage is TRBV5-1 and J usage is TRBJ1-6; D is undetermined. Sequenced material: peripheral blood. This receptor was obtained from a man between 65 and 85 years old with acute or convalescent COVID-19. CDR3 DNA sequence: TGCGCCAGCAGCTTCTATGGGAGCTCCTATAATTCACCCCTCCACTTT. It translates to CASSFYGSSYNSPLHF.